This T cell receptor beta chain appears in the sequencing data of a study of cytomegalovirus exposure and HLA in healthy donors. This CDR3 has 18 residues. CDR1 and CDR2 (germline): SGDLS, YYNGEE. V trimming: 3 bases; J trimming: 10 bases; junction bases outside the gene matches: 18. The study ran its PCR with 60 Vbeta and 13 Jbeta primers. Only in-frame clones appear in the TCRdb table, and some are missing; sequencing was by immunoSEQ multiplex PCR. The table records 150,000 to 200,000 clones, 65% to 85% of them present only once. This sequence was found in a woman between 50 and 59 years old in good health and CMV-seropositive. The sequenced sample consisted of PBMCs. The rearrangement joins TRBV9 to TRBJ1-6; 8 bases are a match to TRBD1. The CDR3 reads CASSGGPLGQGIKSPLHF. The CDR3 bases are TGTGCCAGCAGCGGTGGTCCCCTAGGACAGGGTATCAAGTCACCCCTCCACTTT.